A selection of T cell receptor beta chains follows, all from one sample in a study of blood T cell repertoires in COVID-19. Sequencing used immunoSEQ multiplex PCR; TCRdb keeps in-frame clones, though not all of them. The sample yields approximately 120,000 clones, about 90% seen once. The sample consisted of peripheral blood. These receptors were obtained from a middle-aged man with COVID-19, enrolled during active disease. Each CDR3 is given with its conserved first and last residue. D genes are given only for firm matches. Rows may omit the clone size; those that give it use once, few, many or a size class.

CDR3: CAIKVAGGLNEQFF
DNA: TGTGCCATCAAAGTAGCGGGAGGGCTCAATGAGCAGTTCTTC
D: TRBD2
V: TRBV10-3
J: TRBJ2-1
size: -
length: 14

CDR3: CASRDLGRETQYF
DNA: TGTGCCAGCCGGGACTTGGGGAGAGAGACCCAGTACTTC
D: -
V: TRBV27
J: TRBJ2-5
size: -
length: 13

CDR3: CASSFHDRDVTADTQYF
DNA: TGTGCCAGCAGCTTTCACGACAGGGACGTGACGGCAGATACGCAGTATTTT
D: TRBD1
V: TRBV7-3
J: TRBJ2-3
size: -
length: 17

CDR3: CARQGWIDGYTF
DNA: TGTGCCAGACAGGGTTGGATCGATGGCTACACCTTC
D: -
V: TRBV19
J: TRBJ1-2
size: -
length: 12

CDR3: CASSYSGQDYEQYF
DNA: TGTGCCAGCAGTTACTCCGGACAGGACTACGAGCAGTACTTC
D: TRBD1
V: TRBV6-5
J: TRBJ2-7
size: -
length: 14

CDR3: CATGGDTQYF
DNA: TGTGCCACCGGAGGGGATACGCAGTATTTT
D: -
V: TRBV28
J: TRBJ2-3
size: -
length: 10

CDR3: CASSLNAVSRVSYYNEQFF
DNA: TGTGCCAGCAGCTTAAATGCGGTTAGCCGGGTCTCATACTACAATGAGCAGTTCTTC
D: -
V: TRBV7-2
J: TRBJ2-1
size: -
length: 19

CDR3: CASSSPGPGVIDEQYF
DNA: TGTGCCAGCAGCTCCCCGGGACCAGGGGTTATCGACGAGCAGTACTTC
D: -
V: TRBV28
J: TRBJ2-7
size: -
length: 16

CDR3: CASSSRVEGTEAFF
DNA: TGTGCCAGCAGCTCCAGGGTGGAGGGCACTGAAGCTTTCTTT
D: -
V: TRBV7-2
J: TRBJ1-1
size: -
length: 14

CDR3: CASSSSGIGETQYF
DNA: TGTGCCAGCAGCTCCTCAGGGATTGGAGAGACCCAGTACTTC
D: -
V: TRBV7-2
J: TRBJ2-5
size: -
length: 14

CDR3: CASSKSGNRVEQFF
DNA: TGTGCCAGCAGCAAAAGCGGGAATAGGGTTGAGCAGTTCTTC
D: TRBD2
V: TRBV11-2
J: TRBJ2-1
size: few
length: 14

CDR3: CASSPTGEATDTQYF
DNA: TGTGCCAGCTCACCGACAGGGGAAGCCACAGATACGCAGTATTTT
D: TRBD1
V: TRBV18
J: TRBJ2-3
size: -
length: 15

CDR3: CASRTSGSDEQYF
DNA: TGTGCCAGCAGGACAAGCGGGAGCGACGAGCAGTACTTC
D: TRBD2
V: TRBV6-5
J: TRBJ2-7
size: -
length: 13

CDR3: CASSRQDGETQYF
DNA: TGTGCCAGCAGCCGACAGGATGGCGAGACCCAGTACTTC
D: -
V: TRBV6-5
J: TRBJ2-5
size: -
length: 13

CDR3: CASIRYPTEADTSTDTQYF
DNA: TGTGCCAGCATTAGGTATCCTACGGAAGCTGACACTAGCACAGATACGCAGTATTTT
D: -
V: TRBV21-1
J: TRBJ2-3
size: -
length: 19

CDR3: CASSGGQGSGNTIYF
DNA: TGTGCCAGCAGCGGGGGACAGGGCTCTGGAAACACCATATATTTT
D: TRBD1
V: TRBV7-2
J: TRBJ1-3
size: -
length: 15

CDR3: CAISEWGANTGELFF
DNA: TGTGCCATCAGTGAGTGGGGCGCGAACACCGGGGAGCTGTTTTTT
D: -
V: TRBV10-3
J: TRBJ2-2
size: -
length: 15